The source of this T cell receptor beta chain is a study of T cells in localized non-small cell lung cancer. Study results and caveats: A median of 57 of the top 100 tumor clones appeared in adjacent lung, which was paired and uninvolved. T cell clonality was highest in uninvolved adjacent lung, above tumor. Heterogeneity cannot be ruled out, as sequencing used one tumor region only.

A note on this clone: Its specificity is unknown.

Unmatched junction bases numbered 9, after V lost 1 base and J lost 8 bases. This CDR3 is 15 amino acids long. Germline V CDR1 and CDR2: SGHNT, YENEEA. Generated by immunoSEQ multiplex PCR, the TCRdb table keeps only in-frame clones and is missing some. The table records more than 3,000 clones, roughly 21% of them present only once. The sequenced sample was lung tumor tissue, obtained before any cancer treatment. This chain joins TRBV11-3 and TRBJ1-2; TRBD1 matches 8 bases. The origin of this receptor is a woman aged 40-69 years with stage I lung adenocarcinoma. Here the CDR3 DNA reads TGTGCCAGCAGCTTAGGAACAGGGGGACCCTCAGGCTACACCTTC. Protein: CASSLGTGGPSGYTF.